The clone carrying this T cell receptor (beta chain) has ten or more counts. Its antigen is unidentified. These data come from a study of T cells in Graves' hyperthyroidism and ophthalmopathy. Overall study results and limits: Appearing also in blood were most of the thyroid clonotypes expanded above 0.001.

These patients, aged 18 to 65, had recently diagnosed hyperthyroidism lasting under 2 months. Reasons for excluding patients were uncontrolled infection, other autoimmune disease, pregnancy or lactation. It was at first hyperthyroidism diagnosis, before any ophthalmopathy symptoms, that the blood sample was taken. The source material, RNA transcripts, was used to amplify TCR beta CDR3 regions. Using the HTBI primer set, a first-round RT-PCR was run on the TCR CDR3. TCRdb processed the multiplex PCR reads anew with MiXCR; each CDR3 protein has one entry. Among 370,000 or so distinct CDR3 sequences listed, approximately 15% were seen once. The germline V gene encodes CDR1 LNHDA and CDR2 SQIVND (reference sequence). The germline V and J ends were trimmed by 3 bases and 2 bases, with 2 bases remaining between them. The CDR3 spans 12 residues.

This sequence originates from a man under 40 with Graves' hyperthyroidism that later progressed to Graves' ophthalmopathy. Sequencing was carried out using blood. V and J are TRBV19 and TRBJ1-5; D not certain. The CDR3 region is CASSIGNQPQHF. The CDR3 DNA reads as TGTGCCAGTAGTATCGGCAATCAGCCCCAGCATTTT.